This is a list of T cell receptor beta chains from one sample in a study of blood T cell repertoires in COVID-19. Sequenced by immunoSEQ multiplex PCR; TCRdb stores in-frame clones only, minus some. The table has tens of thousands of clones, approximately 91% seen once. The sample consisted of peripheral blood. These receptors came from a woman aged 65 to 85 with acute or convalescent COVID-19. The CDR3 runs from the conserved cysteine through the conserved F or W. A D gene is named only where the DNA matches it firmly. The listing skips clone size in some rows; elsewhere it reads once, few, many or a size class.

TRBD1	TRBV6-5	once	TRBJ2-1	CASKQGASGEQFF	TGTGCCAGCAAACAGGGGGCTAGTGGTGAGCAGTTCTTC
TRBD2	TRBV5-1	-	TRBJ2-1	CASSSAGFGDEQFF	TGCGCCAGCAGCTCAGCGGGGTTCGGGGATGAGCAGTTCTTC
-	TRBV5-1	-	TRBJ2-5	CASSLGGPGETQYF	TGCGCCAGCAGCTTGGGGGGGCCGGGAGAGACCCAGTACTTC
TRBD1	TRBV6-4	-	TRBJ1-5	CASSTDRDQPQHF	TGTGCCAGCAGTACTGACAGGGATCAGCCCCAGCATTTT
TRBD2	TRBV18	-	TRBJ2-5	CASSPQAGGQETQYF	TGTGCCAGCTCACCACAGGCGGGAGGGCAAGAGACCCAGTACTTC
TRBD1	TRBV7-8	-	TRBJ1-2	CASSSSRDRTFYGYTF	TGTGCCAGCAGCTCGAGCAGGGACAGGACGTTCTATGGCTACACCTTC
-	TRBV28	-	TRBJ1-1	CASNSGGVPLEAFF	TGTGCCAGCAATTCTGGAGGGGTACCACTTGAAGCTTTCTTT
-	TRBV5-5	-	TRBJ2-6	CASSLVGGLDSGANVLTF	TGTGCCAGCAGCTTGGTTGGGGGCCTTGACTCTGGGGCCAACGTCCTGACTTTC
-	TRBV5-8	-	TRBJ1-4	CASSLSSTLNEKLFF	TGTGCCAGCAGCTTGTCTTCCACTCTTAATGAAAAACTGTTTTTT
-	TRBV21-1	-	TRBJ2-7	CASRGVAVGTSGRSSYEQYF	-
-	TRBV12-3/TRBV12-4	-	TRBJ1-5	CASTSLLHQPQHF	TGTGCCAGCACCAGTCTCCTTCACCAGCCCCAGCATTTT
-	TRBV6-1	-	TRBJ1-2	CASSETVTIYGYTF	TGTGCCAGCAGTGAAACAGTGACCATCTATGGCTACACCTTC
-	TRBV28	-	TRBJ1-1	CASSLPNRAEAFF	TGTGCCAGCAGTTTACCCAACAGGGCTGAAGCTTTCTTT
-	TRBV2	-	TRBJ1-3	CASNLPPNTIYF	TGTGCCAGCAATCTCCCCCCAAACACCATATATTTT
-	TRBV18	-	TRBJ1-3	CASSPLVSTGSDSGNTIYF	TGTGCCAGCTCACCACTGGTGTCGACAGGCTCCGACTCTGGAAACACCATATATTTT
TRBD2	TRBV10-3	-	TRBJ2-5	CAISEGTSGPETQYF	TGTGCCATCAGTGAGGGGACTAGCGGTCCAGAGACCCAGTACTTC
TRBD1	TRBV5-6	-	TRBJ2-2	CASSPTGTANTGELFF	TGTGCCAGCAGCCCAACCGGGACAGCGAACACCGGGGAGCTGTTTTTT
TRBD1	TRBV4-2	-	TRBJ1-1	CASSQPMTGLDTEAFF	TGTGCCAGCAGCCAACCCATGACAGGGTTGGACACTGAAGCTTTCTTT